Detailed here is one T cell receptor beta chain. Source study methods: Estimated nucleated cell counts came from reference gene primer amplification. TCRdb's table, derived via immunoSEQ multiplex PCR, lists solely in-frame clones and lacks some. V, J and clone size reflect that table, while D and trimming were determined from the DNA. The sample gives about 190,000 clones, 88% of which show up once; around 1.2% is in the top ten. The data belong to a study of blood T cell repertoires in COVID-19. Background on the study: The origin of the acute and convalescent COVID-19 samples was the United States, Italy and Spain. The analysed material was cDNA or gDNA that came from T cells, B-cell-depleted T cells, or PBMCs.

The CDR3 totals 13 residues. Germline assignment: CDR1 SGHTA and CDR2 FQGTGA. Trimming removed 5 bases from V and 3 bases from J, with 11 bases in between. The V and J genes are TRBV7-3 and TRBJ2-7; D is unresolved. The TCR originated in a man younger than 40 with acute or convalescent COVID-19. Source material: peripheral blood. The CDR3 reads CASSHGSGYEQYF. In DNA form, the CDR3 reads TGTGCCAGCAGCCATGGGTCAGGCTACGAGCAGTACTTC.